Listed here are 28 T cell receptor beta chains from one sample, sequenced in a study of blood T cell repertoires in COVID-19. Sequenced by immunoSEQ multiplex PCR; TCRdb stores in-frame clones only, minus some. The data contain under 40,000 clones, roughly 80% of them singletons. The specimen sequenced was peripheral blood. These receptors came from a woman aged 70-85 years with acute or convalescent COVID-19.

The CDR3 region is CASSLGGNTEAFF. The CDR3 nucleotides read TGTGCCAGCAGCTTAGGAGGGAACACTGAAGCTTTCTTT. This chain uses TRBV11-3 with TRBJ1-1; D is uncertain. The V and J ends lost 1 base and 1 base respectively, with 4 bases between them. The germline V gene has CDR1 SGHNT and CDR2 YENEEA. The CDR3 is 13 residues long.

Here the CDR3 DNA reads TGTGCCAGCAGGCCGAGGACAGGGTGGGACCAAGAGACCCAGTACTTC. Its protein is CASRPRTGWDQETQYF. The V gene is TRBV25-1, the J gene TRBJ2-5; 8 bases match TRBD1. V lost 6 bases, J lost 0 bases, and 9 bases stayed unmatched. This CDR3 is built from 16 residues. Germline CDR1 is MGHDK and CDR2 is SYGVNS.

V and J are TRBV5-1 and TRBJ2-7; 8 bases match TRBD2. Trimming at V came to 1 base and at J to 6 bases, leaving 15 bases not matched to a gene. Looked up from germline, CDR1 is SGHRS and CDR2 is YFSETQ. The CDR3 extends over 17 amino acids. CDR3 nucleotide sequence: TGCGCCAGCAGCTTGTGGGGCCAGCGGGAGACCGTCGGCGAGCAGTACTTC. It translates to CASSLWGQRETVGEQYF.

This clone was seen more than once but under ten times. The J gene is TRBJ1-1, the V gene TRBV12-3 or TRBV12-4; the match to TRBD1 covers 7 bases. The junction had 3 bases not matched to a gene; V was cut back by 6 bases and J by 5 bases. The CDR3 runs 12 residues. CDR3 region: CASRGTVTEAFF. The CDR3 bases are TGTGCCAGCAGGGGGACAGTTACTGAAGCTTTCTTT.

This clone has just a few counts. This chain joins TRBV24-1 and TRBJ2-3; no clear D gene. The CDR3 is 15 amino acids. Germline CDR1 and CDR2: KGHDR and SFDVKD. Trimming took off 10 bases at V and 3 bases at J, with 19 bases between the two ends. CDR3 sequence reads: CATADAAGFTDTQYF. In DNA, the CDR3 is TGTGCCACGGCGGATGCAGCCGGGTTTACAGATACGCAGTATTTT.

This clone was counted between two and nine times. The chain carries TRBV6-5 and TRBJ2-5, with TRBD2 identical over 7 bases. Trimming removed 2 bases from V and 2 bases from J; junction bases left unmatched: 2. This CDR3 comprises 14 residues. Germline V CDR1 and CDR2: MNHEY, SVGAGI. Written as DNA, the CDR3 is TGTGCCAGCAGTTACAGGGGACTACAAGAGACCCAGTACTTC. It is translated as CASSYRGLQETQYF.

The chain uses TRBV15 and TRBJ2-5; no reliable D call. Germline V gene data show CDR1 as LNHNV and CDR2 as YYDKDF (reference sequence). Trimming took off 2 bases at V and 4 bases at J, with 8 bases between the two ends. This CDR3 comprises 13 residues. The CDR3 coding sequence is TGTGCCACCAGCAGACCCTCGGGAGAGACCCAGTACTTC. Amino acid sequence: CATSRPSGETQYF.

The chain combines TRBV5-1 with TRBJ2-1, with D perhaps matching TRBD2 (6 bases). Germline loops: CDR1 SGHRS, CDR2 YFSETQ. The CDR3 has 13 residues. With 3 bases removed from V and 7 bases from J, the gap between germline ends came to 11 bases. The CDR3: CASSYLGRNEQFF. CDR3 coding DNA: TGCGCCAGCAGCTACTTGGGGAGGAATGAGCAGTTCTTC.

Of note for this clone: Other nucleotide sequences from this sample produce the same CDR3. The chain couples TRBV6-5 to TRBJ1-1, with 8 bases that match TRBD1. The junction had 5 bases not matched to a gene; V was cut back by 6 bases and J by 2 bases. Per the germline V gene, CDR1 is MNHEY and CDR2 is SVGAGI. CDR3 size: 14 residues. CDR3 region: CASRLDRVNTEAFF. CDR3 DNA sequence: TGTGCCAGCAGGTTGGACAGGGTAAACACTGAAGCTTTCTTT.

The V call is TRBV5-1, the J call TRBJ1-2, with TRBD1 matching over 7 bases. The CDR3 totals 15 residues. Germline V CDR1 and CDR2: SGHRS, YFSETQ. Trimming removed 0 bases from V and 6 bases from J; junction bases left unmatched: 8. The CDR3 bases are TGCGCCAGCAGCTTGGCTACAGGGGCAATAGATGGCTACACCTTC. This sequence encodes CASSLATGAIDGYTF. The whole variable domain, filled in from reference TRBV5-1 and TRBJ1-2, reads KAGVTQTPRYLIKTRGQQVTLSCSPISGHRSVSWYQQTPGQGLQFLFEYFSETQRNKGNFPGRFSGRQFSNSRSEMNVSTLELGDSALYLCASSLATGAIDGYTFGSGTRLTVV.

The rearrangement links TRBV10-1 to TRBJ2-3; D unclear. The V end was cut by 4 bases, the J end by 4 bases, with 18 bases between. Germline CDR1 is WNHNN and CDR2 is SYGVQD (reference sequence). The CDR3 runs 16 residues. CDR3 bases: TGCGCCAGCAGTGGGAGAGCAGCTGATTCATCAGATACGCAGTATTTT. This encodes CASSGRAADSSDTQYF.

The V call is TRBV5-5, the J call TRBJ1-2; D not certain. Trimming stripped 5 bases from V and 5 bases from J, with 10 bases between. The V gene's germline CDR1 is SGHKS and CDR2 YYEKEE (reference sequence). The CDR3 covers 12 residues. CDR3 sequence (DNA): TGTGCCAGCAGAAACTCCGGGTATGGCTACACCTTC. Translation gives CASRNSGYGYTF.

This chain joins TRBV6-5 and TRBJ2-7; no clear D gene. This CDR3 contains 14 residues. The V gene lost 7 bases and the J gene lost 0 bases, with 13 bases spanning the gap. CDR1 is MNHEY, CDR2 SVGAGI, per germline. The CDR3 region is CASTVTYSSYEQYF. The CDR3 DNA reads as TGTGCCAGCACCGTTACTTACAGCTCCTACGAGCAGTACTTC.

The genes are TRBV2 and TRBJ2-7; 8 bases map to TRBD2. J gave up 2 bases and V 3 bases, and 3 bases lay outside the gene matches. Germline CDR1 reads SNHLY; CDR2 reads FYNNEI. The CDR3 extends over 14 amino acids. The CDR3 region has the DNA TGTGCCAGCAGTGACGCAGCGGGGGCCTACGAGCAGTACTTC. This sequence encodes CASSDAAGAYEQYF.

The chain recombines TRBV18 with TRBJ2-5; D unclear. Deletions cut 3 bases from V and 0 bases from J, with 5 bases between. This CDR3 region has 13 residues. Germline-derived CDR1 and CDR2 are KGHSH and LQKENI. In DNA, the CDR3 is TGTGCCAGCTCACCCCGGGACCAAGAGACCCAGTACTTC. This encodes CASSPRDQETQYF.

This chain joins TRBV19 and TRBJ1-5; D is unclear. There are 13 residues in the CDR3. The V and J ends lost 5 bases and 5 bases respectively, with 10 bases between them. Germline assignment: CDR1 LNHDA and CDR2 SQIVND (reference sequence). The CDR3, as DNA: TGTGCCAGTAGTGGAAACAGAGATCAGCCCCAGCATTTT. Protein: CASSGNRDQPQHF.

The V and J genes are TRBV29-1 and TRBJ2-2; 7 bases fit TRBD2. This CDR3 is built from 12 residues. Trimming cost V 6 bases and J 14 bases; bases outside gene matches: 12. CDR1 and CDR2 from the germline V gene are SQVTM and ANQGSEA. CDR3 nucleotides: TGCAGCGTCCACTCGGGGGGTTTGGGACTGTTTTTT. Amino acid sequence: CSVHSGGLGLFF.

This clone was seen a few times. The chain employs TRBV4-1 and TRBJ2-1; D is undetermined. Per germline, CDR1 MGHRA and CDR2 YSYEKL. This CDR3 comprises 14 residues. Between the trimmed V and J ends, which lost 2 bases and 10 bases, there was a span of 15 bases. CDR3 sequence reads: CASSQYRVGGEQFF. The CDR3 DNA reads TGCGCCAGCAGCCAATACCGTGTCGGCGGCGAGCAGTTCTTC.

This chain joins TRBV27 and TRBJ2-7, with D tentatively TRBD1 (5 bases). Germline V CDR1 and CDR2: MNHEY, SMNVEV (reference sequence). The CDR3 loop spans 13 amino acids. V lost 2 bases and J lost 9, with 14 bases in between. As DNA, the CDR3 is TGTGCCAGCAGTTTAAGGGGTCGATTCGGGCAGTACTTC. Translating it yields CASSLRGRFGQYF.

The rearrangement uses TRBV5-6 and TRBJ1-4; the D is unclear. This CDR3 has 16 amino acids. V shed 4 bases and J shed 2 bases, with 15 bases lying between them. Germline V gene data show CDR1 as SGHDT and CDR2 as YYEEEE. CDR3 protein: CASSRMLGGTNEKLFF. CDR3 in DNA: TGTGCCAGCAGCCGTATGTTGGGAGGCACTAATGAAAAACTGTTTTTT.

There are a few counts of this clone. CDR3 sequence reads: CSIVGQQVDGYTF. The CDR3 DNA is TGCAGCATTGTCGGACAGCAGGTAGATGGCTACACCTTC. V is TRBV29-1 and J is TRBJ1-2; TRBD1 might be the D (6 bases). In germline, CDR1 is SQVTM, CDR2 ANQGSEA. The ends were cut back, 8 bases at V and 6 bases at J, with 19 bases in the middle. There are 13 residues in the CDR3.

This chain uses TRBV27 with TRBJ2-5; D gene ambiguous. The V end was cut by 2 bases, the J end by 5 bases, with 9 bases between. Germline V gives CDR1 MNHEY, CDR2 SMNVEV (reference sequence). The CDR3 is made up of 13 amino acids. In DNA form, the CDR3 reads TGTGCCAGCAGTTTAGCCAATCGGGAGACCCAGTACTTC. It translates to CASSLANRETQYF.

The rearrangement uses TRBV6-2 or TRBV6-3 and TRBJ2-7, with 9 bases lining up with TRBD2. Germline-derived CDR1 and CDR2 are MNHEY and SVGEGT. Trimming at V came to 2 bases and at J to 4 bases, leaving 12 bases not matched to a gene. The CDR3 has 17 amino acids. The CDR3 loop reads CASSYLPAGGPRYEQYF. The DNA of the CDR3 is TGTGCCAGCAGTTACCTCCCTGCGGGAGGGCCGAGGTACGAGCAGTACTTC.

The chain couples TRBV5-1 to TRBJ1-4; 8 positions agree with TRBD1. The CDR3 runs 15 residues. The germline V gene has CDR1 SGHRS and CDR2 YFSETQ. The trim removed 1 base at V and 9 bases at J, leaving 8 bases unmatched. CDR3 coding DNA: TGCGCCAGCAGCTTGTCCGGGACAGGTTTCCAAAAACTGTTTTTT. Encoded protein: CASSLSGTGFQKLFF.

This rearrangement joins TRBV6-5 to TRBJ1-2; no definite D call. V was shortened by 4 bases and J by 0 bases, with 9 bases between the two germline ends. CDR1 and CDR2 (germline): MNHEY, SVGAGI. CDR3 size: 14 residues. The CDR3 here is CASSFSLANYGYTF. DNA of the CDR3: TGTGCCAGCAGTTTCAGCCTAGCTAACTATGGCTACACCTTC.

The chain has TRBV6-5 and TRBJ2-7, with 12 bases that match TRBD2. V dropped 2 bases and J dropped 4; count of bases not matched to a gene: 3. The CDR3 loop spans 15 amino acids. Germline V lookup: CDR1 MNHEY, CDR2 SVGAGI. CDR3 sequence: CASSYLAGGPYEQYF. In nucleotides, the CDR3 is TGTGCCAGCAGTTACCTAGCGGGAGGGCCATACGAGCAGTACTTC.

J is TRBJ1-1 and V is TRBV19; D might be TRBD1 (5 bases). CDR3 size: 15 residues. Germline V gene sequence: CDR1 LNHDA, CDR2 SQIVND (reference sequence). The ends were cut back, 5 bases at V and 3 bases at J, with 16 bases in the middle. CDR3 in amino acids: CASSLFRGRDTEAFF. The CDR3 DNA follows: TGTGCCAGTAGTCTATTTCGGGGGAGGGACACTGAAGCTTTCTTT.

The chain has TRBV28 and TRBJ2-7; 13 nucleotides align to TRBD2. CDR1 and CDR2 from the germline V gene are MDHEN and SYDVKM. V lost 6 bases to trimming and J lost 9 bases; unmatched junction nucleotides: 11. The CDR3 has 15 residues. CDR3 in amino acids: CASRGGTSGILRQYF. The CDR3 bases are TGTGCCAGCAGGGGAGGGACTAGCGGGATCTTGCGGCAGTACTTC.